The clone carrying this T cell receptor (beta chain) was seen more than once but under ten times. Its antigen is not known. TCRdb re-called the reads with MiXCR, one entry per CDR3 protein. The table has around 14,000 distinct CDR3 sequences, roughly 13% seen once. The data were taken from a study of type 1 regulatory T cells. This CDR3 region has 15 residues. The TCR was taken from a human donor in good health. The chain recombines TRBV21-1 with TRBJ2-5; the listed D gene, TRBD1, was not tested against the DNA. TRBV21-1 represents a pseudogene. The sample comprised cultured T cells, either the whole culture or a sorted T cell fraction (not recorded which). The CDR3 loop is CASSKPGVIPGTQYF. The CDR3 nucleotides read TGTGCCAGCAGCAAACCCGGGGTGATCCCCGGGACCCAGTACTTC.